Shown below are 17 T cell receptor beta chains from a single sample sequenced in a study of monozygotic twins with cystic fibrosis. Repertoires were generated with immunoSEQ multiplex PCR, while TCRdb's copy carries only in-frame clones and drops some. The table lists 4,000 to 5,500 clones, 95% to 97% of them singletons. Source material: blood. The source is a boy younger than 10 with cystic fibrosis.

The chain joins TRBV5-1 to TRBJ1-1; D may be TRBD1 (6 bases). This CDR3 has 13 amino acids. Germline CDR1 is SGHRS and CDR2 is YFSETQ. The V end lost 3 bases, the J end lost 7 bases, and 13 bases lay between the germline ends. CDR3 protein: CASSSDRWLEAFF. The CDR3 DNA follows: TGCGCCAGCAGCTCGGACAGATGGCTTGAAGCTTTCTTT. The variable domain in full, with the rest retrieved from reference TRBV5-1 and TRBJ1-1, is KAGVTQTPRYLIKTRGQQVTLSCSPISGHRSVSWYQQTPGQGLQFLFEYFSETQRNKGNFPGRFSGRQFSNSRSEMNVSTLELGDSALYLCASSSDRWLEAFFGQGTRLTVV.

The chain carries TRBV2 and TRBJ2-3; D is tentatively TRBD1 or TRBD2 (6 bases each). V lost 7 bases, J lost 4 bases, and 15 bases lay in between. CDR3 length equals 14 residues. Germline V gene data show CDR1 as SNHLY and CDR2 as FYNNEI. The CDR3 loop is CASTFRGASDTQYF. In nucleotides, the CDR3 is TGTGCCAGCACTTTTAGGGGGGCCTCAGATACGCAGTATTTT.

The rearrangement uses TRBV5-8 and TRBJ1-2; D not resolved. The V end lost 0 bases, the J end lost 0 bases, and 12 bases lay between the germline ends. Per the germline V gene, CDR1 is SGHTS and CDR2 is YDEGEE. This CDR3 spans 16 amino acids. CDR3 residues: CASSLAGFRPNYGYTF. The CDR3 DNA reads as TGTGCCAGCAGCTTGGCCGGTTTCAGACCTAACTATGGCTACACCTTC.

Only one count was recorded for this clone. This chain uses TRBV19 with TRBJ1-5; D perhaps matches TRBD1 (6 bases). The V end was cut by 4 bases, the J end by 5 bases, with 12 bases between. Germline values: CDR1 LNHDA, CDR2 SQIVND (reference sequence). The CDR3 has 14 amino acids. The CDR3 region has the DNA TGTGCCAGTAGTAACCGGGACATATATCAGCCCCAGCATTTT. It is translated as CASSNRDIYQPQHF.

The V and J genes are TRBV15 and TRBJ1-1, with TRBD1 as a possible D gene (5 bases). The germline V gene encodes CDR1 LNHNV and CDR2 YYDKDF (reference sequence). The CDR3 covers 17 residues. V lost 0 bases to trimming and J lost 2 bases, with 16 bases between them. The CDR3 DNA sequence: TGTGCCACCAGCAGAGATGACGGACACCTGCTTAACACTGAAGCTTTCTTT. Protein: CATSRDDGHLLNTEAFF.

The V and J genes are TRBV13 and TRBJ1-2; D remains unclear. The CDR3 length is 13 residues. CDR1 PRHDT and CDR2 FYEKMQ come from the germline V gene (reference sequence). The V and J ends lost 5 bases and 5 bases respectively, with 12 bases between them. Written as DNA, the CDR3 is TGTGCCAGCAGCAATACGAACCCTTATGGCTACACCTTC. Protein sequence: CASSNTNPYGYTF.

The rearrangement joins TRBV27 to TRBJ1-2; no firm D call. Germline V gene lookup returns CDR1 MNHEY and CDR2 SMNVEV (reference sequence). V lost 6 bases to trimming and J lost 4 bases, with 9 bases between them. The CDR3 totals 12 residues. DNA for the CDR3: TGTGCCAGCAGACCACCGGGCTATGGCTACACCTTC. It is translated as CASRPPGYGYTF.

V usage is TRBV19 and J usage is TRBJ1-5; D unclear. The CDR3 extends over 14 amino acids. V shed 3 bases and J shed 0 bases, with 6 bases lying between them. CDR1 LNHDA and CDR2 SQIVND come from the germline V gene (reference sequence). The CDR3: CASSIRDSNQPQHF. The DNA of the CDR3 is TGTGCCAGTAGTATCCGGGATAGCAATCAGCCCCAGCATTTT.

The V gene is TRBV7-2, the J gene TRBJ2-1; TRBD1 agrees at 7 bases. The CDR3 consists of 16 residues. Germline V gene sequence: CDR1 SGHTA, CDR2 FQGNSA. With V trimmed by 3 bases and J by 2 bases, 7 bases remained unmatched. The DNA of the CDR3 is TGTGCCAGCAGCTTGAGAACCGGGACAGCCTACAATGAGCAGTTCTTC. This translates into CASSLRTGTAYNEQFF. The full variable domain, its missing parts supplied by reference TRBV7-2 and TRBJ2-1, is GAGVSQSPSNKVTEKGKDVELRCDPISGHTALYWYRQSLGQGLEFLIYFQGNSAPDKSGLPSDRFSAERTGGSVSTLTIQRTQQEDSAVYLCASSLRTGTAYNEQFFGPGTRLTVL.

This clone has just one count. The rearrangement uses TRBV9 and TRBJ2-7; D may be TRBD2 (5 bases). There are 12 residues in the CDR3. Trimming pared 7 bases from V and 4 bases from J, leaving 12 bases between. Germline-derived CDR1 and CDR2 are SGDLS and YYNGEE. CDR3 residues: CASGRDSYEQYF. As DNA, the CDR3 is TGTGCCAGCGGTCGGGATAGTTACGAGCAGTACTTC.

The chain uses TRBV11-3 and TRBJ1-1; D unclear. With 0 bases removed from V and 0 bases from J, the gap between germline ends came to 11 bases. The CDR3 totals 16 residues. Germline-derived CDR1 and CDR2 are SGHNT and YENEEA. CDR3 loop: CASSLDRSRMNTEAFF. DNA of the CDR3: TGTGCCAGCAGCTTAGATCGGTCGCGGATGAACACTGAAGCTTTCTTT.

The chain recombines TRBV6-5 with TRBJ2-1, with D perhaps TRBD1 (6 bases). Germline V lookup: CDR1 MNHEY, CDR2 SVGAGI. The V end was cut by 6 bases, the J end by 0 bases, with 12 bases between. The CDR3 has 15 amino acids. The chain's CDR3 is CASSRGQSSYNEQFF. Written as DNA, the CDR3 is TGTGCCAGCAGCAGAGGACAGAGCTCCTACAATGAGCAGTTCTTC.

This clone was detected only once. This chain joins TRBV4-3 and TRBJ2-1, with D tentatively TRBD2 (5 bases). V lost 0 bases and J 3 bases, leaving 9 bases between the germline ends. The germline V gene encodes CDR1 LGHNA and CDR2 YSLEER. CDR3 length equals 15 residues. CDR3: CASSQDNDYYNEQFF. DNA for the CDR3: TGCGCCAGCAGCCAAGATAACGACTACTACAATGAGCAGTTCTTC.

The V call is TRBV7-9, the J call TRBJ2-5; 9 bases map to TRBD2. After removal of 7 bases from V and 1 base from J, the junction contained 7 bases not matched to a gene. The CDR3 is 15 amino acids. Germline loops: CDR1 SEHNR, CDR2 FQNEAQ (reference sequence). CDR3 sequence reads: CASTRRAGGQETQYF. CDR3 nucleotides: TGTGCCAGCACCCGGAGAGCGGGGGGCCAAGAGACCCAGTACTTC.

The rearrangement links TRBV2 to TRBJ1-1; 8 nucleotides line up with TRBD1. Germline V gene sequence: CDR1 SNHLY, CDR2 FYNNEI. V was clipped by 5 bases and J by 4 bases; unmatched bases: 6. The CDR3 contains 14 residues. The CDR3 nucleotides read TGTGCCAGCAGTAGAGACAGGGGTCGCACTGAAGCTTTCTTT. This sequence encodes CASSRDRGRTEAFF.

This chain uses TRBV5-5 with TRBJ2-3, with D hard to call. Germline loops: CDR1 SGHKS, CDR2 YYEKEE (reference sequence). This CDR3 has 11 residues. V was clipped by 2 bases and J by 8 bases, with 6 bases between them. This CDR3 is CASSFSGTQYF. The CDR3 DNA follows: TGTGCCAGCAGCTTTTCGGGTACGCAGTATTTT.

The V and J genes are TRBV6-1 and TRBJ2-7; 8 bases line up with TRBD2. CDR1 MNHNS and CDR2 SASEGT come from the germline V gene. CDR3 length equals 15 residues. J gave up 2 bases and V 4 bases, and 7 bases lay outside the gene matches. This chain's CDR3 is CASSAGLGTAYEQYV. The DNA of the CDR3 is TGTGCCAGCAGTGCGGGACTAGGTACAGCCTACGAGCAGTACGTC.